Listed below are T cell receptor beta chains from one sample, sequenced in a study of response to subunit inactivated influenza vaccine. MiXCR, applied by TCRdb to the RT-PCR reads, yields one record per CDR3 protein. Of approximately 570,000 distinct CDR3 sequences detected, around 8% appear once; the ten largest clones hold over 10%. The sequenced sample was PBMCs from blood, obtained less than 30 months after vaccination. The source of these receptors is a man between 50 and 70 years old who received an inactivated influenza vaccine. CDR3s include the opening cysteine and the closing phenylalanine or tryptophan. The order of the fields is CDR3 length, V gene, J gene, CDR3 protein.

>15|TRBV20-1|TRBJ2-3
CSARAGARIPDTQYF
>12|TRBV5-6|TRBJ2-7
CASSRRPDEQYF
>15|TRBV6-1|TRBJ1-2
CASKITGLTRYGYTF
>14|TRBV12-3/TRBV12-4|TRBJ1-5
CASSFQSGNQPQHF
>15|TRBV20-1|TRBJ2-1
CSARVGVSSYNEQFF
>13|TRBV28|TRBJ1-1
CAITGREGTEAFF
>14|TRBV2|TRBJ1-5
CASGGGVKDQPQHF
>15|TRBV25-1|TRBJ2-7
CASSDPGRLSNEQYF
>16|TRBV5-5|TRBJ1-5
CASSLVGTANNQPQHF
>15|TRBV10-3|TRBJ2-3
CAISRGDSSTDTQYF
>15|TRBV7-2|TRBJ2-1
CASSLAGSYFNEQFF
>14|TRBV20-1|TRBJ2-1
CSARNSGKYNEQFF
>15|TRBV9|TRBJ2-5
CASSEQAGEAETQYF
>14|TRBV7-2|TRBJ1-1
CASSSQGTNTEAFF
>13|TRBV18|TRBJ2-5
CASSGTVQETQYF
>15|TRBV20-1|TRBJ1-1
CSAGRRAASYGGAFF
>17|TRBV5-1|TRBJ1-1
CASSLGGTGALGTEAFF
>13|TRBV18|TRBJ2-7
CASQPGQGYEQYF
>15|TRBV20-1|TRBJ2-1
CSARRLAGAYNEQFF
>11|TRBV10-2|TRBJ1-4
CASSDTDLMFF
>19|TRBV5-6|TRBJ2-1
CASSLFLLAGARSYNEQFF
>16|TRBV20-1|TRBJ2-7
CCARGTSGSSIYEQYF
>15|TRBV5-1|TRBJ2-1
CASSEQVQRANEQFF
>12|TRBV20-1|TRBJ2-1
CSARRLENEQFF
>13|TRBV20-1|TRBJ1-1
CSARGTVFGEAFF
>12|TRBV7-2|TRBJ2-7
CASSQDRGRQYF
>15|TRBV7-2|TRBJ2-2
CASSLAASYAGELFF
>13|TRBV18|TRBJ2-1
CASLWGRQGYQFF
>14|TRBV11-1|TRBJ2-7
CASSLIKGFYEQYF
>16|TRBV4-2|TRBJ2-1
CASSRGGTSGGDEQFF
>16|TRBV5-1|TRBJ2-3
CASSLEGGAGTDTQYF
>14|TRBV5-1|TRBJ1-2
CASSLEPSVYGYTF
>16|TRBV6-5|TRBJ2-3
CASSYSREGNRGTQYF
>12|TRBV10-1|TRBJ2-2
CASTSGDGELFF
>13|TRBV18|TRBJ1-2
CASSPNKAYGYTF
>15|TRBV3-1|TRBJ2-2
CASSLGQGRTGELFF
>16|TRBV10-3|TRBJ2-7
CAISGNAGQGSYEQYF
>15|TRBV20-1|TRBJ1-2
CSASTQAGASYGYTF
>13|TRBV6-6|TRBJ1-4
CASSGPTDEKLFF
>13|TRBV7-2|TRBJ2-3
CASRQISTDTQYF
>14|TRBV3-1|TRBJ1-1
CASTQGPRGTEAFF
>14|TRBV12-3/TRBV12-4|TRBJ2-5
CASSLADRGETQYF
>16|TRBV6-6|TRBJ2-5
CASSSSLPGLSETQYF
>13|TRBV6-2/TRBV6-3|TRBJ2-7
CASSYTRAYEQYF
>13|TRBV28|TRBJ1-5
CASSLGGKQPQHF
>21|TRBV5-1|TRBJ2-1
CASSSHFNRLAGEVIYNEQFF